One and the same sample provided the 22 T cell receptor beta chains below, sequenced in a study of T cells expressing NK-cell markers. TCRdb re-called the 5' RACE reads, yielding one record per CDR3 amino acid sequence without DNA. Its table lists about 170,000 distinct CDR3 sequences. The sample taken for sequencing was blood T cells: a sorted CD56 or NKG2C T cell subset, CD4+ or CD8+ T cells, or bulk PBMC T cells (not recorded which). The receptors shown here come from a man aged 18 to 69 in good health.

The chain carries TRBV20-1 and TRBJ1-6. The CDR3 contains 17 residues. Germline V gives CDR1 DFQATT, CDR2 SNEGSKA (reference sequence). The CDR3 is CSARAFNREGYNSPLHF.

The chain combines TRBV4-2 with TRBJ1-3; TCRdb calls TRBD1, which cannot be checked without DNA. The germline CDR1 and CDR2 sequences are LGHNA and YNFKEQ. The CDR3 is made up of 17 amino acids. CDR3 amino acids: CASSLLWDGNSGNTIYF.

This rearrangement joins TRBV7-9 to TRBJ2-1; no DNA is available, so the TRBD2 call from TCRdb remains unchecked. From germline, CDR1 is SEHNR and CDR2 FQNEAQ (reference sequence). The CDR3 is made up of 15 amino acids. CDR3 sequence: CASSPSRAPYNEQFF.

The rearrangement uses TRBV5-5 and TRBJ1-4; TCRdb lists TRBD1, though no DNA is available to test this call. Germline V lookup: CDR1 SGHKS, CDR2 YYEKEE (reference sequence). The CDR3 is 16 amino acids. The CDR3 sequence is CASSLWEQGGNEKLFF.

The chain uses TRBV7-8 and TRBJ1-5; without DNA, the TCRdb call of TRBD1 cannot be checked. This CDR3 contains 15 residues. Looked up from germline, CDR1 is SGHVS and CDR2 is FQNEAQ. The CDR3 reads CASSPEGRQVLPQHF.

This chain connects TRBV6-2 or TRBV6-3 to TRBJ2-5; TCRdb names TRBD2, which stays unverified in the absence of DNA. Germline CDR1 reads MNHEY; CDR2 reads SVGEGT. CDR3 size: 14 residues. CDR3 sequence reads: CASSYEASLETQYF.

V is TRBV6-2 or TRBV6-3 and J is TRBJ2-1; no DNA is available, so the TRBD2 call from TCRdb remains unchecked. Germline V gene sequence: CDR1 MNHEY, CDR2 SVGEGT. CDR3 length equals 15 residues. CDR3 residues: CASRELSGGANEQFF.

V gene TRBV7-9 combines with J gene TRBJ2-1; lacking DNA, the TRBD1 call made by TCRdb goes unchecked. Germline assignment: CDR1 SEHNR and CDR2 FQNEAQ (reference sequence). This CDR3 has 15 residues. This CDR3 reads CASSLVGGPGNEQFF.

The chain is built from TRBV28 and TRBJ2-3. Germline lookup yields CDR1 MDHEN and CDR2 SYDVKM. This CDR3 is 16 amino acids long. The CDR3 spells CASSSVSVLNFDTQYF.

The chain combines TRBV9 with TRBJ1-2. This CDR3 region has 13 residues. Germline V CDR1 and CDR2: SGDLS, YYNGEE. The CDR3 here is CASSELASYGYTF.

The V and J genes are TRBV4-2 and TRBJ2-3; TCRdb proposes TRBD1, but this gene call is untestable without DNA. Germline CDR1 reads LGHNA; CDR2 reads YNFKEQ. The CDR3 covers 14 residues. The CDR3 sequence: CASSQPGGVDTQYF.

This chain connects TRBV2 to TRBJ2-3; with no DNA, the TCRdb D assignment of TRBD1 cannot be verified. This CDR3 is 15 amino acids long. The V gene's germline CDR1 is SNHLY and CDR2 FYNNEI. The CDR3 sequence: CASSQASTGTDTQYF.

The chain is built from TRBV7-9 and TRBJ1-6. The CDR3 contains 17 residues. From germline, CDR1 is SEHNR and CDR2 FQNEAQ (reference sequence). CDR3 protein: CASSPTQASSYNSPLHF.

This chain connects TRBV9 to TRBJ2-2; TCRdb's D call, TRBD1, is unchecked because there is no DNA. The CDR3 runs to 16 residues. Looked up from germline, CDR1 is SGDLS and CDR2 is YYNGEE. The CDR3 spells CASSAPGTGYPGELFF.

The chain combines TRBV12-3 or TRBV12-4 with TRBJ2-5; checking the TCRdb D call of TRBD1 is not possible without DNA. There are 18 residues in the CDR3. CDR3 sequence: CASSFSSGAQGSGETQYF.

This chain links TRBV13 with TRBJ1-2; with no DNA, the TCRdb D assignment of TRBD1 cannot be verified. From germline, CDR1 is PRHDT and CDR2 FYEKMQ (reference sequence). CDR3 length: 14 residues. The CDR3 loop is CASSLSGADYGYTF.

The J gene is TRBJ2-2, the V gene TRBV11-2; the D call of TRBD2 rests on TCRdb alone, since no DNA is present to check it. The CDR3 is made up of 16 amino acids. Germline V gene sequence: CDR1 SGHAT, CDR2 FQNNGV. The CDR3 is CASSPLAGGGTGELFF.

The rearrangement joins TRBV12-3 or TRBV12-4 to TRBJ1-4; TCRdb's D call, TRBD1, is unchecked because there is no DNA. There are 16 residues in the CDR3. CDR3 sequence: CASSSTPPTGYEKLFF.

The CDR3 is CASSSLTRNQETQYF. The chain combines TRBV12-3 or TRBV12-4 with TRBJ2-5; TCRdb names TRBD2, which stays unverified in the absence of DNA. This CDR3 contains 15 residues.

The CDR3 spells CASRDGTGVQETQYF. The chain has TRBV19 and TRBJ2-5; no DNA is available, so the TRBD1 call from TCRdb remains unchecked. The CDR3 extends over 15 amino acids. Germline V gives CDR1 LNHDA, CDR2 SQIVND (reference sequence).

The chain couples TRBV20-1 to TRBJ1-2; TCRdb reports TRBD1, a call that lacks DNA to check it against. The CDR3 has 16 amino acids. Germline V CDR1 and CDR2: DFQATT, SNEGSKA (reference sequence). The CDR3 here is CSARDWRDRNNYGYTF.

This chain joins TRBV9 and TRBJ2-3; TCRdb lists TRBD2, though no DNA is available to test this call. This CDR3 comprises 18 residues. Germline lookup yields CDR1 SGDLS and CDR2 YYNGEE. The CDR3: CASSADPTRAGGADTQYF.